This record looks at one TCR beta chain sequence and its context. This was the immunoSEQ v3.0 assay at survey level. Produced via immunoSEQ multiplex PCR; TCRdb's table is partial and in-frame only. Of 20,000 to 25,000 clones listed, over 90% are singletons. Post-ART PBMC samples numbered at least two per donor, and pre-ART ones at least one. Treatment for every participant with HIV took place in the United States. The sample originates from a study of long-term antiretroviral therapy in people with HIV. The CDR3 covers 13 residues. Germline CDR1 SQVTM, CDR2 ANQGSEA. Trimming shortened V by 7 bases and J by 4 bases, and 16 bases separated the two germline ends.

This material consisted of unsorted PBMCs, taken 4.4 years after starting antiretroviral therapy. The TCR comes from a woman aged 50 to 60 with HIV. This chain uses TRBV29-1 with TRBJ1-1, with D uncertain. In DNA form, the CDR3 reads TGCAGCGCTATTATCGCCCGGGGCACTGAAGCTTTCTTT. Its translation is CSAIIARGTEAFF.